A single sample is the source of the 5 T cell receptor beta chains below, sequenced in a study of CD8 T cells in Susac syndrome. Reverse transcription used roughly 0.45 to 1 ug RNA and random hexamers. TCRdb analysed the immunoSEQ multiplex PCR reads with MiXCR anew, one entry per CDR3 protein. The table includes 180,000 or so distinct CDR3 sequences, about 94% detected once. The sequenced sample was CD4+ T cells from PBMCs. These receptors all stem from a human donor with Susac syndrome.

This clonotype was seen once. The gene calls are TRBV28 and TRBJ2-5, with D unresolved. Germline lookup yields CDR1 MDHEN and CDR2 SYDVKM. V was pared by 3 bases and J by 7 bases, with 12 bases between. This CDR3 spans 13 amino acids. CDR3 protein: CASSFVKGLTQYF. In DNA, the CDR3 is TGTGCCAGCAGTTTCGTTAAGGGCTTGACCCAGTACTTC.

This sequence joins TRBV5-1 and TRBJ2-1; tentatively, D is TRBD1 (5 bases). Deletions cut 0 bases from V and 5 bases from J, with 15 bases between. CDR1 and CDR2 from the germline V gene are SGHRS and YFSETQ. There are 16 residues in the CDR3. In DNA, the CDR3 is TGCGCCAGCAGCTTGGTCGCGTGGGGCGTTAACAATGAGCAGTTCTTC. It is translated as CASSLVAWGVNNEQFF.

This CDR3 reads CASSLLATEETQYF. For the CDR3, the DNA is TGTGCCAGCAGCCTGCTGGCGACTGAAGAGACCCAGTACTTC. The chain has TRBV5-4 and TRBJ2-5; D not certain. Germline V lookup: CDR1 SGHNT, CDR2 YYREEE (reference sequence). The CDR3 length is 14 residues. The ends were cut back, 4 bases at V and 3 bases at J, with 13 bases in the middle. Full variable domain (missing parts from reference TRBV5-4 and TRBJ2-5): ETGVTQSPTHLIKTRGQQVTLRCSSQSGHNTVSWYQQALGQGPQFIFQYYREEENGRGNFPPRFSGLQFPNYSSELNVNALELDDSALYLCASSLLATEETQYFGPGTRLLVL.

V gene TRBV20-1 combines with J gene TRBJ2-1; TRBD2 is a possible D gene (6 bases). The CDR3 sequence is 20 residues long. CDR1 is DFQATT, CDR2 SNEGSKA, per germline (reference sequence). Trimming left V 2 bases short and J 9 bases short, with 35 bases between. CDR3 loop: CSARSVPLAEYPPGYAEQFF. The CDR3 DNA follows: TGCAGTGCTAGATCCGTCCCTTTAGCGGAATATCCTCCGGGATACGCTGAGCAGTTCTTC.

The V call is TRBV3-1, the J call TRBJ2-1; TRBD1 agrees at 10 bases. With 3 bases clipped from V and 8 bases from J, the junction kept 10 bases outside the gene matches. Germline V gives CDR1 LGHDT, CDR2 YNNKEL (reference sequence). This CDR3 is 16 amino acids long. The CDR3 loop is CASSQGTGAPIYEQFF. In nucleotides, the CDR3 is TGTGCCAGCAGCCAGGGGACAGGGGCCCCGATTTATGAGCAGTTCTTC.